This entry lists 18 T cell receptor beta chains sequenced from one sample in a study of cytomegalovirus exposure and HLA in healthy donors. The PCR used 60 Vbeta and 13 Jbeta primers. Repertoires were generated with immunoSEQ multiplex PCR, while TCRdb's copy carries only in-frame clones and drops some. The profile shows tens of thousands of clones, roughly 77% of them singletons. The sample taken for sequencing was PBMCs. These receptors were taken from a woman in her forties in good health and CMV-seropositive.

V and J are TRBV9 and TRBJ2-1; 9 bases align to TRBD2. The germline V gene encodes CDR1 SGDLS and CDR2 YYNGEE. V lost 4 bases and J lost 7; bases outside the gene matches: 9. The CDR3 totals 15 residues. In DNA, the CDR3 is TGTGCCAGCAGCCCCTGGCGGGGGGGCGTAAATGAGCAGTTCTTC. Amino acids: CASSPWRGGVNEQFF.

Comment on this clone: The junction does not match germline at one end; this may be a read error. Other DNA sequences in the sample encode the same CDR3. The rearrangement links TRBV7-8 to TRBJ1-5; possibly TRBD1 for D (6 bases). Germline lookup yields CDR1 SGHVS and CDR2 FQNEAQ. This CDR3 comprises 13 residues. The CDR3 is CASSPGAHQPQHF. CDR3 in DNA: TGTGCCAGCAGCCCAGGGGCCCATCAGCCACAGCATTTT. The whole variable domain, filled in from reference TRBV7-8 and TRBJ1-5, reads GAGVSQSPRYKVAKRGQDVALRCDPISGHVSLFWYQQALGQGPEFLTYFQNEAQLDKSGLPSDRFFAERPEGSVSTLKIQRTQQEDSAVYLCASSPGAHQPQHFGDGTRLSIL.

The J gene is TRBJ1-4, the V gene TRBV7-6; D is ambiguous. Per germline, CDR1 SGHVS and CDR2 FNYEAQ. Trimming took off 2 bases at V and 8 bases at J, with 6 bases between the two ends. This CDR3 contains 12 residues. The CDR3 loop reads CASSLYREKLFF. The CDR3 bases are TGTGCCAGCAGCTTATACAGAGAAAAACTGTTTTTT.

The V call is TRBV7-9, the J call TRBJ2-3; 9 nucleotides match TRBD2. The CDR3 length is 16 residues. V was pared by 8 bases and J by 5 bases, with 14 bases of the junction left unmatched. CDR1 and CDR2 from the germline V gene are SEHNR and FQNEAQ (reference sequence). CDR3 nucleotides: TGTGCCAGCGGGGGACTTAGCGGGAGTTCGGTAGATACGCAGTATTTT. Amino acids: CASGGLSGSSVDTQYF.

The J gene is TRBJ1-5, the V gene TRBV19; TRBD1 matches at 7 bases. V shed 7 bases and J 0 bases; nucleotides not matched to a gene: 6. This CDR3 region has 15 residues. Germline values: CDR1 LNHDA, CDR2 SQIVND (reference sequence). The CDR3 here is CASTGTAYSNQPQHF. The CDR3, as DNA: TGTGCCAGTACCGGGACAGCTTATAGCAATCAGCCCCAGCATTTT. Together with reference TRBV19 and TRBJ1-5, the CDR3 gives the full variable domain: DGGITQSPKYLFRKEGQNVTLSCEQNLNHDAMYWYRQDPGQGLRLIYYSQIVNDFQKGDIAEGYSVSREKKESFPLTVTSAQKNPTAFYLCASTGTAYSNQPQHFGDGTRLSIL.

As to this clone: The germline gene is not matched at one end of the junction; a read error may be the cause. This chain connects TRBV15 to TRBJ1-5, with 7 nucleotides matching TRBD1. CDR1 and CDR2 from the germline V gene are LNHNV and YYDKDF (reference sequence). The CDR3 contains 16 residues. In DNA form, the CDR3 reads TGTGCCACCAGCAGAGATGGTGAGGGGGCGCGTCGGCCCCAACATTTT. Its protein is CATSRDGEGARRPQHF.

This clone came up a few times. The J gene is TRBJ1-5, the V gene TRBV7-2, with D tentatively TRBD1 (5 bases). The CDR3 loop spans 15 amino acids. Germline-derived CDR1 and CDR2 are SGHTA and FQGNSA. Deletions cut 3 bases from V and 4 bases from J, with 13 bases between. CDR3 DNA sequence: TGTGCCAGCAGCTTCAGGCAGGGAGGGAATCAGCCCCAGCATTTT. Its protein product is CASSFRQGGNQPQHF. Supplemented by reference TRBV7-2 and TRBJ1-5, the full variable domain reads GAGVSQSPSNKVTEKGKDVELRCDPISGHTALYWYRQSLGQGLEFLIYFQGNSAPDKSGLPSDRFSAERTGGSVSTLTIQRTQQEDSAVYLCASSFRQGGNQPQHFGDGTRLSIL.

The chain recombines TRBV6-1 with TRBJ1-5, with D possibly being TRBD1 (5 bases). Trimming removed 9 bases at V and 3 bases at J, with 12 bases between. In germline, CDR1 is MNHNS, CDR2 SASEGT. The CDR3 has 13 residues. Here the CDR3 reads CASNRQNNQPQHF. CDR3 nucleotide sequence: TGTGCCAGTAATCGACAGAACAATCAGCCCCAGCATTTT.

This chain links TRBV18 with TRBJ1-6, with D perhaps TRBD1 (6 bases). This CDR3 spans 16 amino acids. Germline CDR1 and CDR2: KGHSH and LQKENI. Trimming took off 3 bases at V and 6 bases at J, with 15 bases between the two ends. The CDR3 is CASSPLPGEGNSPLHF. The CDR3 DNA follows: TGTGCCAGCTCACCCCTACCAGGGGAGGGTAATTCACCCCTCCACTTT.

In its sample, this clone was seen a few times. The V and J genes are TRBV19 and TRBJ2-1; D remains unclear. Trimming took off 3 bases at V and 7 bases at J, with 10 bases between the two ends. Germline V gene data show CDR1 as LNHDA and CDR2 as SQIVND (reference sequence). CDR3 length equals 13 residues. CDR3 nucleotide sequence: TGTGCCAGTAGTATTAGAGGAGCGAATGAGCAGTTCTTC. This encodes CASSIRGANEQFF.

The genes are TRBV18 and TRBJ1-2, with 7 bases matching TRBD1. V trimming: 6 bases; J trimming: 5 bases; junction bases outside the gene matches: 9. This CDR3 region has 14 residues. Germline CDR1 reads KGHSH; CDR2 reads LQKENI. CDR3 protein: CASSPQGEGYGYTF. The CDR3 nucleotides read TGTGCCAGCTCCCCGCAGGGGGAAGGGTATGGCTACACCTTC. Combining the CDR3 with reference TRBV18 and TRBJ1-2 gives the whole variable domain NAGVMQNPRHLVRRRGQEARLRCSPMKGHSHVYWYRQLPEEGLKFMVYLQKENIIDESGMPKERFSAEFPKEGPSILRIQQVVRGDSAAYFCASSPQGEGYGYTFGSGTRLTVV.

This clone was counted a few times. The chain recombines TRBV7-3 with TRBJ1-1, with TRBD1 as a possible D gene (5 bases). The ends were cut back, 0 bases at V and 6 bases at J, with 14 bases in the middle. CDR1 is SGHTA, CDR2 FQGTGA, per germline. The CDR3 is 15 residues long. Here the CDR3 DNA reads TGTGCCAGCAGCTTAACCAATTCGGGGGGAGCTGAAGCTTTCTTT. It codes for CASSLTNSGGAEAFF.

The rearrangement uses TRBV5-1 and TRBJ2-1; 10 nucleotides match TRBD2. The V gene end was trimmed by 1 base and the J gene end by 2 bases; junction bases not matched to a gene: 0. CDR1 is SGHRS and CDR2 is YFSETQ in the germline V gene. The CDR3 consists of 15 residues. DNA for the CDR3: TGCGCCAGCAGCTTGCTAGCGGGAGCCTACAATGAGCAGTTCTTC. It encodes CASSLLAGAYNEQFF.

This clone appeared a single time. The same CDR3 is also encoded by other DNA sequences in this sample. This chain links TRBV2 with TRBJ2-2; weak D call: TRBD1 (6 bases). The V gene lost 3 bases and the J gene lost 5 bases, with 7 bases spanning the gap. CDR1 SNHLY and CDR2 FYNNEI come from the germline V gene. This CDR3 comprises 13 residues. CDR3 sequence (DNA): TGTGCCAGCAGTGACAGGGGAACCGGGGAGCTGTTTTTT. Translated: CASSDRGTGELFF.

The rearrangement joins TRBV5-1 to TRBJ2-5, with TRBD1 identical over 9 bases. CDR3 length: 14 residues. The V and J ends lost 5 bases and 2 bases, in that order; junction bases with no gene match: 4. Germline V CDR1 and CDR2: SGHRS, YFSETQ. CDR3 protein: CASRIGQGQETQYF. The CDR3 bases are TGCGCCAGCAGAATTGGACAGGGGCAAGAGACCCAGTACTTC.

A single count supports this clone. The chain combines TRBV5-1 with TRBJ2-1; the D gene is possibly TRBD1 (6 bases). This CDR3 is 16 amino acids long. V was pared by 1 base and J by 0 bases, with 11 bases between. Germline CDR1 reads SGHRS; CDR2 reads YFSETQ. CDR3 protein: CASSLRTAGSYNEQFF. The CDR3 DNA follows: TGCGCCAGCAGCTTGCGGACAGCCGGCTCCTACAATGAGCAGTTCTTC.

The chain employs TRBV6-5 and TRBJ1-3; no clear D gene. V gave up 6 bases and J gave up 0 bases, with 12 bases separating them. Germline CDR1 MNHEY, CDR2 SVGAGI. The CDR3 spans 15 residues. CDR3 sequence (DNA): TGTGCCAGCAGCGGGGTGGAAAGCTCTGGAAACACCATATATTTT. Residues: CASSGVESSGNTIYF.

V usage is TRBV5-5 and J usage is TRBJ1-6, with a tentative D call TRBD1 (5 bases). V was pared by 3 bases and J by 7 bases, with 17 bases between. Germline loops: CDR1 SGHKS, CDR2 YYEKEE (reference sequence). There are 16 residues in the CDR3. In DNA form, the CDR3 reads TGTGCCAGCAGCTCGAGTTGGGGCCGGGAGAATTCACCCCTCCACTTT. Translation: CASSSSWGRENSPLHF.